What follows are 26 T cell receptor beta chains derived from one specimen sequenced in a study of molecular identifiers for immune sequencing clone quantification. TCRdb passed the PCR reads through MiXCR, listing each CDR3 protein once. The sample records some 100,000 distinct CDR3 sequences, roughly a third being singletons. The sample consisted of naive CD8+ T cells from blood, with Jurkat cell RNA spiked in. The subset here: FACS-sorted CD8+CD4-CCR7+CD45RA+ naive T cells. The receptors were gathered from a human donor in good health. Some libraries in this study had Jurkat cell RNA spiked in.

A few counts support this clonotype. The chain recombines TRBV4-2 with TRBJ2-2; either TRBD1 or TRBD2 may fit D (5 bases each). The CDR3 loop spans 16 amino acids. The germline V and J ends were trimmed by 1 base and 0 bases, with 9 bases remaining between them. Germline CDR1 LGHNA, CDR2 YNFKEQ. CDR3 DNA: TGTGCCAGCAGCCAAGGGGACGGACCGAACACCGGGGAGCTGTTTTTT. It specifies CASSQGDGPNTGELFF.

With respect to this clonotype: This could be a read error, since a much larger clone is one nucleotide away. The rearrangement links TRBV4-1 to TRBJ2-3, with D possibly being TRBD2 (5 bases). This CDR3 comprises 17 residues. Germline V gene data show CDR1 as MGHRA and CDR2 as YSYEKL. The CDR3 sequence is CASSQVGRGGYTETQYF. The DNA of the CDR3 is TGCGCCAGCAGCCAAGTTGGCCGCGGCGGGTACACAGAAACGCAGTATTTT.

The chain couples TRBV11-2 to TRBJ2-1; D is unclear. Deletions cut 5 bases from V and 7 bases from J, with 15 bases between. This CDR3 has 14 amino acids. Germline loops: CDR1 SGHAT, CDR2 FQNNGV. The CDR3 spells CASSPHYGRNEQFF. CDR3 DNA sequence: TGTGCCAGCAGCCCCCACTATGGTAGGAATGAGCAGTTCTTC.

This chain uses TRBV27 with TRBJ2-5; D gene unclear. This CDR3 has 14 residues. The V gene lost 9 bases and the J gene lost 1 base, with 15 bases spanning the gap. Germline V lookup: CDR1 MNHEY, CDR2 SMNVEV (reference sequence). In nucleotides, the CDR3 is TGTGCCAGTAAGGCAGTGGACGCCCAAGAGACCCAGTACTTC. It is translated as CASKAVDAQETQYF.

This clonotype was detected ten times or more. The chain couples TRBV9 to TRBJ2-5, with D perhaps matching TRBD1 (5 bases). The CDR3 covers 16 residues. V lost 3 bases, J lost 1 base, and 16 bases lay in between. Germline loops: CDR1 SGDLS, CDR2 YYNGEE. Written as DNA, the CDR3 is TGTGCCAGCAGCGAGGGGCCACACCCATTCCAAGAGACCCAGTACTTC. As protein: CASSEGPHPFQETQYF.

The chain recombines TRBV13 with TRBJ2-4, with unresolved D. V was clipped by 1 base and J by 6 bases, with 4 bases between them. This CDR3 contains 12 residues. CDR1 is PRHDT and CDR2 is FYEKMQ in the germline V gene (reference sequence). CDR3 amino acids: CASSLEGNIQYF. The CDR3 DNA is TGTGCCAGCAGCTTAGAGGGAAACATTCAGTACTTC.

This clonotype has just a few counts. The gene calls are TRBV28 and TRBJ2-5; TRBD1 might be the D (6 bases). Germline V gives CDR1 MDHEN, CDR2 SYDVKM. The CDR3 runs 19 residues. Trimming left V 1 base short and J 0 bases short, with 21 bases between. CDR3 protein: CASSLYQEDRLSDQETQYF. The CDR3 nucleotides are TGTGCCAGCAGTTTATACCAAGAAGACAGGTTAAGTGACCAAGAGACCCAGTACTTC.

This rearrangement joins TRBV19 to TRBJ1-5; D unclear. The CDR3 totals 13 residues. Germline lookup yields CDR1 LNHDA and CDR2 SQIVND (reference sequence). The V end was cut by 3 bases, the J end by 6 bases, with 9 bases between. The CDR3 is CASSIEDRQPQHF. For the CDR3, the DNA is TGTGCCAGTAGTATTGAGGACCGTCAGCCCCAGCATTTT.

With respect to this clonotype: At one end, the junction sequence differs from germline, possibly due to a read error. The genes are TRBV3-1 and TRBJ2-7; D not resolved. The CDR3 runs to 16 residues. CDR1 and CDR2 from the germline V gene are LGHDT and YNNKEL (reference sequence). The CDR3 loop reads CASSLKAAIGLYEQSF. CDR3 bases: TGTGCCAGCAGCCTAAAGGCGGCCATTGGCCTCTACGAGCAGTCCTTC.

This clonotype was counted many times. The rearrangement joins TRBV10-3 to TRBJ2-7, with D maybe TRBD2 (5 bases). The CDR3 is made up of 12 amino acids. V was clipped by 3 bases and J by 3 bases, with 6 bases between them. Germline CDR1 and CDR2: ENHRY and SYGVKD. The CDR3: CAISDRGYEQYF. DNA for the CDR3: TGTGCCATCAGTGACCGGGGCTACGAGCAGTACTTC.

To note about this clonotype: This could be a read error, since a much larger clone is one nucleotide away. The rearrangement links TRBV29-1 to TRBJ2-3; 9 bases line up with TRBD2. The CDR3 contains 14 residues. CDR1 SQVTM and CDR2 ANQGSEA come from the germline V gene. CDR3 coding DNA: TGCAGCGTTGAGGGCGGGAGGGCTGGAGATTCGCAGTATTTT. Translation: CSVEGGRAGDSQYF.

CDR3 sequence: CASSLAGGFREQYF. CDR3 DNA sequence: TGTGCCAGCAGTTTGGCGGGAGGGTTCCGCGAGCAGTACTTC. The V call is TRBV27, the J call TRBJ2-7; the match to TRBD2 covers 9 bases. Germline lookup yields CDR1 MNHEY and CDR2 SMNVEV (reference sequence). V was pared by 3 bases and J by 6 bases, with 6 bases of the junction left unmatched. The CDR3 is 14 residues long.

There are a few counts of this clonotype. J is TRBJ2-1 and V is TRBV29-1; weak D call: TRBD2 (6 bases). The CDR3 has 11 amino acids. Looked up from germline, CDR1 is SQVTM and CDR2 is ANQGSEA. Trimming took off 7 bases at V and 9 bases at J, with 13 bases between the two ends. The CDR3 loop reads CSGGAAGEQFF. CDR3 sequence (DNA): TGCAGCGGCGGGGCCGCGGGTGAGCAGTTCTTC.

This clonotype was observed at least ten times. The gene calls are TRBV6-5 and TRBJ1-1, with unresolved D. The CDR3 has 15 amino acids. Trimming pared 0 bases from V and 4 bases from J, leaving 12 bases between. CDR1 is MNHEY and CDR2 is SVGAGI in the germline V gene. CDR3 residues: CASSYSRTGGTEAFF. The CDR3 bases are TGTGCCAGCAGTTACTCCCGGACCGGAGGCACTGAAGCTTTCTTT.

This rearrangement joins TRBV27 to TRBJ2-7; TRBD2 matches 11 bases. The CDR3 covers 12 residues. Germline loops: CDR1 MNHEY, CDR2 SMNVEV (reference sequence). V lost 6 bases, J lost 6 bases, and 1 base stayed unmatched. The CDR3 here is CASSTSGSEQYF. As DNA, the CDR3 is TGTGCCAGCAGCACTAGCGGGAGCGAGCAGTACTTC.

The rearrangement links TRBV6-6 to TRBJ2-3, with a tentative D call TRBD2 (6 bases). V lost 8 bases and J lost 2, with 14 bases in between. The CDR3 has 14 amino acids. Germline loops: CDR1 MNHNY, CDR2 SVGAGI (reference sequence). CDR3 sequence: CASSWRGHTDTQYF. The CDR3 coding sequence is TGTGCCAGCTCCTGGAGGGGTCACACAGATACGCAGTATTTT.

As to this clonotype: One end of the junction does not line up with germline, which may come from a read error. The chain links TRBV7-9 to TRBJ2-2; D possibly corresponds to TRBD2 (5 bases). CDR3 length equals 16 residues. Germline V gene sequence: CDR1 SEHNR, CDR2 FQNEAQ (reference sequence). Written as DNA, the CDR3 is TGTGCCAGCAGCTTAGGTCCTGACAAGTACACCGGGGAGCTGCTTTTT. Amino acid sequence: CASSLGPDKYTGELLF.

Note on this clonotype: Lacking the conserved final phenylalanine or tryptophan, this CDR3 likely reflects a read error. This rearrangement joins TRBV7-6 to TRBJ1-4, with D possibly TRBD1 on 5 matching bases. The CDR3 is made up of 15 amino acids. The V and J ends lost 8 bases and 0 bases respectively, with 13 bases between them. Germline lookup yields CDR1 SGHVS and CDR2 FNYEAQ. This CDR3 reads CASFPRDATNEKLFY. CDR3 DNA sequence: TGTGCCAGCTTCCCCAGGGACGCAACTAATGAAAAACTGTTTTAT.

This clonotype was found many times. This sequence joins TRBV28 and TRBJ1-3, with 8 positions matching TRBD1. From germline, CDR1 is MDHEN and CDR2 SYDVKM. The CDR3 length is 15 residues. V shed 4 bases, J shed 0 bases, and the junction held 2 bases outside the gene matches. The CDR3: CASSWTGNSGNTIYF. CDR3 sequence (DNA): TGTGCCAGCAGTTGGACAGGGAACTCTGGAAACACCATATATTTT.

The genes are TRBV9 and TRBJ2-7, with D possibly TRBD2 on 6 matching bases. The CDR3 is made up of 15 amino acids. Germline CDR1 reads SGDLS; CDR2 reads YYNGEE. The V end lost 0 bases, the J end lost 5 bases, and 15 bases lay between the germline ends. CDR3 sequence (DNA): TGTGCCAGCAGCGTAGGGGCCCGGGACTCTGACGAGCAGTACTTC. It translates to CASSVGARDSDEQYF.

This clonotype has at least ten counts. CDR3 in amino acids: CASSRGPGAEQYF. CDR3 in DNA: TGTGCCAGCAGCCGCGGACCTGGGGCCGAGCAGTACTTC. V gene TRBV7-6 combines with J gene TRBJ2-7, with TRBD1 as a possible D gene (5 bases). The CDR3 has 13 residues. V dropped 5 bases and J dropped 6 bases, with 14 bases sitting between them. Germline V gives CDR1 SGHVS, CDR2 FNYEAQ.

This clonotype was seen more than once but under ten times. J is TRBJ2-1 and V is TRBV2; 9 nucleotides match TRBD2. Germline V lookup: CDR1 SNHLY, CDR2 FYNNEI. Losses at the gene ends were 5 bases for V and 6 bases for J; bases not matched to a gene: 5. The CDR3 is 14 residues long. The CDR3 reads CASSQLAGFNEQFF. The CDR3 nucleotides read TGTGCCAGCAGTCAACTAGCGGGTTTCAATGAGCAGTTCTTC.

The chain employs TRBV4-1 and TRBJ2-7, with D hard to call. Germline V gene data show CDR1 as MGHRA and CDR2 as YSYEKL. The V end lost 0 bases, the J end lost 0 bases, and 9 bases lay between the germline ends. The CDR3 length is 15 residues. For the CDR3, the DNA is TGCGCCAGCAGCCAAGAACCGACGAGCTCCTACGAGCAGTACTTC. Translation: CASSQEPTSSYEQYF.

The chain carries TRBV24-1 and TRBJ2-1; 12 bases are shared with TRBD2. Looked up from germline, CDR1 is KGHDR and CDR2 is SFDVKD. J was trimmed by 8 bases and V by 1 base; bases with no gene match: 5. This CDR3 has 16 residues. CDR3 in amino acids: CATSDFGLAGKDEQFF. Written as DNA, the CDR3 is TGTGCCACCAGTGATTTCGGACTAGCGGGAAAGGATGAGCAGTTCTTC.

The table lists this clonotype with many counts. The CDR3 coding sequence is TGTGCCAGCAGCTTAGTTCGGGTAGATACGCAGTATTTT. Encoded protein: CASSLVRVDTQYF. The rearrangement joins TRBV7-8 to TRBJ2-3; D uncertain. The V end was cut by 1 base, the J end by 5 bases, with 7 bases between. The CDR3 spans 13 residues. Germline-derived CDR1 and CDR2 are SGHVS and FQNEAQ.

The chain is built from TRBV7-9 and TRBJ2-3, with TRBD2 as a possible D gene (6 bases). This CDR3 has 16 amino acids. Germline V gene lookup returns CDR1 SEHNR and CDR2 FQNEAQ (reference sequence). Deletions cut 5 bases from V and 5 bases from J, with 20 bases between. CDR3 sequence (DNA): TGTGCCAGCAGCACCCTACGGCGGGAAAGAAGAGATACGCAGTATTTT. It is translated as CASSTLRRERRDTQYF.